These 2 T cell receptor beta chains came from one sample sequenced in a study of cytomegalovirus exposure and HLA in healthy donors. The study ran its PCR with 60 Vbeta and 13 Jbeta primers. The protocol was immunoSEQ multiplex PCR, while the TCRdb copy is restricted to in-frame clones and leaves out a portion. The sample holds about 180,000 clones; about 78% are singletons and the top ten take approximately 2.5%. The sample taken for sequencing was PBMCs. These receptors all stem from a man aged 55 to 70 in good health and CMV-seronegative.

The genes are TRBV7-8 and TRBJ2-1, with D possibly being TRBD2 (5 bases). Germline values: CDR1 SGHVS, CDR2 FQNEAQ. Trimming took off 6 bases at V and 10 bases at J, with 13 bases between the two ends. This CDR3 is 12 amino acids long. The CDR3 protein is CASRESLAEQFF. CDR3 sequence (DNA): TGTGCCAGCAGAGAAAGTTTAGCGGAGCAGTTCTTC. The full variable domain, its missing parts supplied by reference TRBV7-8 and TRBJ2-1, is GAGVSQSPRYKVAKRGQDVALRCDPISGHVSLFWYQQALGQGPEFLTYFQNEAQLDKSGLPSDRFFAERPEGSVSTLKIQRTQQEDSAVYLCASRESLAEQFFGPGTRLTVL.

V usage is TRBV7-2 and J usage is TRBJ1-4; 10 bases are a match to TRBD1. This CDR3 is 14 amino acids long. The V gene's germline CDR1 is SGHTA and CDR2 FQGNSA. V shed 5 bases, J shed 8 bases, and the junction held 5 bases outside the gene matches. CDR3 in DNA: TGTGCCAGCAGCCCTAGGACAGGGGGAGAAAAACTGTTTTTT. Translating gives CASSPRTGGEKLFF.